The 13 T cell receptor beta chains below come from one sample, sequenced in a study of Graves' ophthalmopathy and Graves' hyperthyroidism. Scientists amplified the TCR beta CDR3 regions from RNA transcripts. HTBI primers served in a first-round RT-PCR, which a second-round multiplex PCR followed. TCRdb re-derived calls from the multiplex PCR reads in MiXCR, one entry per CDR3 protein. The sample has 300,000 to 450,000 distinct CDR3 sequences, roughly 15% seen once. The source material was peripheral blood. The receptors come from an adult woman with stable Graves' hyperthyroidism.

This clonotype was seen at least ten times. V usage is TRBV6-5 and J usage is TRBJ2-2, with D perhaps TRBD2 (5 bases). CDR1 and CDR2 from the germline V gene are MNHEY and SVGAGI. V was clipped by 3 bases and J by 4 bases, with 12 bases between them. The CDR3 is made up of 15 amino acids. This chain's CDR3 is CASSYGSGSTGELFF. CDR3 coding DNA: TGTGCCAGCAGTTATGGGTCGGGATCCACCGGGGAGCTGTTTTTT.

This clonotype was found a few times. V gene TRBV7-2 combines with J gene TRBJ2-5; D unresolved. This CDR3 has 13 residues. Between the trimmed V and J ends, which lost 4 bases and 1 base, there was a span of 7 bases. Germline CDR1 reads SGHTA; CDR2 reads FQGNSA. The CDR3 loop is CASSSVSQETQYF. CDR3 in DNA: TGTGCCAGCAGCTCAGTCAGCCAAGAGACCCAGTACTTC. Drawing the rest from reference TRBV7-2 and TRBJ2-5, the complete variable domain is GAGVSQSPSNKVTEKGKDVELRCDPISGHTALYWYRQSLGQGLEFLIYFQGNSAPDKSGLPSDRFSAERTGGSVSTLTIQRTQQEDSAVYLCASSSVSQETQYFGPGTRLLVL.

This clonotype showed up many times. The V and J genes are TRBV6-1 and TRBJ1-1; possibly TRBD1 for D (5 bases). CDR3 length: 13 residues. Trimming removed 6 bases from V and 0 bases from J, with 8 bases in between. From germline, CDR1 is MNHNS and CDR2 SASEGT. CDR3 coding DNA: TGTGCCAGCAGGAAGACAGTGAACACTGAAGCTTTCTTT. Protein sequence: CASRKTVNTEAFF.

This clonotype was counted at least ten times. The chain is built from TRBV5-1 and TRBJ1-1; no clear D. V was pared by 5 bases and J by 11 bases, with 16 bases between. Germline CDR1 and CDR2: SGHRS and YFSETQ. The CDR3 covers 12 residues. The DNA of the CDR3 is TGCGCCAGCAGGATTGGGCAGGATCGGGCTTTCTTT. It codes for CASRIGQDRAFF.

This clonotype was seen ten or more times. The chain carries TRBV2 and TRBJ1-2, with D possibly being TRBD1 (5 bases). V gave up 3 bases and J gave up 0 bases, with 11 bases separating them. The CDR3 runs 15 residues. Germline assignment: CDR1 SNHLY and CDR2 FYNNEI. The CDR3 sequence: CASSDPDTPNYGYTF. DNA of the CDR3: TGTGCCAGCAGTGATCCGGACACACCTAACTATGGCTACACCTTC.

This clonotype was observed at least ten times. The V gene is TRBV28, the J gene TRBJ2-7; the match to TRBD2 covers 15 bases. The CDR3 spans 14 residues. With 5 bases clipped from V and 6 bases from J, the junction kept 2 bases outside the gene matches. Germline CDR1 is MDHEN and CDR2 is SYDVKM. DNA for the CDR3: TGTGCCAGCAGTCGGGGACTAGCGGGAGGCGAGCAGTACTTC. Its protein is CASSRGLAGGEQYF.

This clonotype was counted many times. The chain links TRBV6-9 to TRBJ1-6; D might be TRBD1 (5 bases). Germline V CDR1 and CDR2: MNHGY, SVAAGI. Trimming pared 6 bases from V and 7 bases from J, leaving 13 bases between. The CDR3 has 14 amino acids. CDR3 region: CASRYRWWNSPLHF. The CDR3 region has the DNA TGTGCCAGCAGATACAGGTGGTGGAATTCACCCCTCCACTTT.

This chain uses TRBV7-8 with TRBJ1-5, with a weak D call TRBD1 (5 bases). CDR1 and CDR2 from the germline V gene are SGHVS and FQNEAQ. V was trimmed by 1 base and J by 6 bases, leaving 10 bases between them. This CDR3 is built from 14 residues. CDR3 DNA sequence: TGTGCCAGCAGCTTAGAGGGGATCAGTCAGCCCCAGCATTTT. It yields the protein CASSLEGISQPQHF.

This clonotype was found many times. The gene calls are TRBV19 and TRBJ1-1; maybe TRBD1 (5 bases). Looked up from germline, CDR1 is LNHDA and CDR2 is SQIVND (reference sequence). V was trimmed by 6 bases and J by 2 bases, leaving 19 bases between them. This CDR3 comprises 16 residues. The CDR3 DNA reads TGTGCCAGTAGCCTGAAGTTGGGGCCGCTTAACACTGAAGCTTTCTTT. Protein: CASSLKLGPLNTEAFF.

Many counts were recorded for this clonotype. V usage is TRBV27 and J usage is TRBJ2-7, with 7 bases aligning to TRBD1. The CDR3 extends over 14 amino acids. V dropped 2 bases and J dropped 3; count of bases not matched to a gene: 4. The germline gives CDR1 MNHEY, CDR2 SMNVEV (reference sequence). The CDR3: CASSLRGGVYEQYF. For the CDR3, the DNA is TGTGCCAGCAGTTTAAGAGGGGGCGTCTACGAGCAGTACTTC.

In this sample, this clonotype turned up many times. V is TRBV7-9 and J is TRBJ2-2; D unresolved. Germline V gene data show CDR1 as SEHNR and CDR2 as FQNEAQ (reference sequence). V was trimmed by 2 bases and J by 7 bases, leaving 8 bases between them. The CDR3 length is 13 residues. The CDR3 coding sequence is TGTGCCAGCAGCTTATCGGACCTCGGGGAGCTGTTTTTT. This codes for CASSLSDLGELFF.

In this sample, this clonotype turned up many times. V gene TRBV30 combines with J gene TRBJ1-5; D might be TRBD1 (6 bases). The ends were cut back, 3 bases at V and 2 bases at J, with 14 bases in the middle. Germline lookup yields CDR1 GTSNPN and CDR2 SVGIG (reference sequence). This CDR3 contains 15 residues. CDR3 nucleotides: TGTGCCTGGAGCAGGGGCCCCCGGGGCAATCAGCCCCAGCATTTT. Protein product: CAWSRGPRGNQPQHF.

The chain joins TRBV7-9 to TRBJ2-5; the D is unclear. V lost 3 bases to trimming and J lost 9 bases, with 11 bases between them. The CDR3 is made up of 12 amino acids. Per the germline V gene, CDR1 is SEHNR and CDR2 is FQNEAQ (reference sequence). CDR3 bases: TGTGCCAGCAGCTTTGTGGTGAAGCCCCAGTACTTC. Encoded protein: CASSFVVKPQYF.